The 2 T cell receptor beta chains below come from one sample, sequenced in a study of identical twins. TCRdb reprocessed the 5' RACE reads with MiXCR, giving one entry per CDR3 protein. This table has 300,000 or so distinct CDR3 sequences, 9.5% appearing once. These data were also filed under a second study, of yellow fever vaccine responses in identical twins.

Sample: CD8+ T cells sorted from blood. These receptors came from a woman between 18 and 30 years old in good health.

The gene calls are TRBV18 and TRBJ1-3; D remains ambiguous. Germline V CDR1 and CDR2: KGHSH, LQKENI. The V gene lost 0 bases and the J gene lost 4 bases, with 1 base spanning the gap. The CDR3 spans 12 residues. The CDR3 nucleotides read TGTGCCAGCTCACCACCGGGAAACACCATATATTTT. It specifies CASSPPGNTIYF. The complete variable domain, with remaining parts taken from reference TRBV18 and TRBJ1-3, reads NAGVMQNPRHLVRRRGQEARLRCSPMKGHSHVYWYRQLPEEGLKFMVYLQKENIIDESGMPKERFSAEFPKEGPSILRIQQVVRGDSAAYFCASSPPGNTIYFGEGSWLTVV.

In its sample, this clonotype was seen many times. The chain is built from TRBV12-3 or TRBV12-4 and TRBJ2-1; TRBD2 matches at 10 bases. The CDR3 length is 17 residues. Losses at the gene ends were 5 bases for V and 10 bases for J; bases not matched to a gene: 17. The DNA for the CDR3 is TGTGCCAGCAGTCCCCCACCCCCAAGCGGGGGGGCTGAGGAGCAGTTCTTC. Translated: CASSPPPPSGGAEEQFF.